Listed below are T cell receptor beta chains from one sample, sequenced in a study of T cell repertoires in aging, cancer and after chemotherapy. TCRdb independently ran MiXCR on the multiplex PCR reads; one entry per CDR3 protein. In the table there are about 9,000 distinct CDR3 sequences, under 25% of which are singletons. The sequenced sample was blood. The receptors shown here come from a human donor with a blood cancer. The donor label of this sample is uncertain. CDR3s include the opening cysteine and the closing phenylalanine or tryptophan. A D gene is named only where the DNA matches it firmly. Expanded clones are given a class, and other clones once, few, many or no size at all.

few TRBJ1-5 - TRBV5-1 CASSLEGDRPQHF TGCGCCAGCAGCTTGGAGGGGGATCGGCCCCAGCATTTT
many TRBJ2-3 TRBD2 TRBV10-3 CAISELAGATDTQYF TGTGCCATCAGTGAACTAGCGGGAGCCACAGATACGCAGTATTTT
- TRBJ2-5 - TRBV10-1 CASSESQSQETQYF TGCGCCAGCAGTGAGTCCCAGAGTCAAGAGACCCAGTACTTC
few TRBJ1-5 - TRBV6-1 CASSDLNGNQPQHF TGTGCCAGCAGTGACCTTAACGGCAATCAGCCCCAGCATTTT
- TRBJ2-1 TRBD2 TRBV7-2 CASSWGGGRASNEQFF TGTGCCAGCAGCTGGGGTGGAGGGAGGGCCAGCAATGAGCAGTTCTTC
many TRBJ2-1 TRBD2 TRBV6-2/TRBV6-3 CASSYEAGATEQFF TGTGCCAGCAGTTATGAGGCGGGAGCCACTGAGCAGTTCTTC
few TRBJ2-1 - TRBV28 CASRGSSYNEQFF TGTGCCAGTAGGGGGAGCTCCTACAATGAGCAGTTCTTC
once TRBJ2-3 - TRBV11-1 CASTPSRTSRADTQYF TGTGCCAGCACTCCTTCTCGGACATCCCGGGCAGATACGCAGTATTTT
- TRBJ1-6 - TRBV7-2 CASSFRAYNSPLHF TGTGCCAGCAGCTTCAGGGCCTATAATTCACCCCTCCACTTT
- TRBJ1-3 TRBD1 TRBV18 CASSPRTGGNTIYF TGTGCCAGCTCACCAAGGACAGGCGGAAACACCATATATTTT
few TRBJ2-1 TRBD2 TRBV12-3/TRBV12-4 CASSLSSGRANEQFF TGTGCCAGCAGTTTAAGTAGCGGGAGGGCCAATGAGCAGTTCTTC
medium-sized TRBJ2-3 TRBD2 TRBV6-1 CASSAGGITDTQYF TGTGCCAGCAGCGCGGGAGGAATCACAGATACGCAGTATTTT